A single sample is the source of the 3 T cell receptor beta chains below, sequenced in a study of blood T cell repertoires in COVID-19. Libraries were prepared by immunoSEQ multiplex PCR; TCRdb keeps only in-frame clonotypes and omits some of them. The data hold about 230,000 clones, with about nine tenths observed a single time. The sequencing sample was made of peripheral blood. All receptors derive from a man in his forties or fifties with COVID-19, enrolled during active disease.

The chain is built from TRBV15 and TRBJ2-1; 9 nucleotides agree with TRBD2. The CDR3 totals 17 residues. V shed 1 base, J shed 4 bases, and the junction held 8 bases outside the gene matches. Germline V CDR1 and CDR2: LNHNV, YYDKDF (reference sequence). CDR3 nucleotide sequence: TGTGCCACCAGCAGAGTAAAGGTTGGACTAGCGTACAATGAGCAGTTCTTC. Its protein is CATSRVKVGLAYNEQFF.

This chain links TRBV5-6 with TRBJ2-7; 10 bases line up with TRBD1. Germline trimming cut 3 bases from V and 12 bases from J; bases unmatched to any gene: 15. CDR1 SGHDT and CDR2 YYEEEE come from the germline V gene. CDR3 size: 15 residues. The CDR3 sequence is CASSSPGTGAIRWYF. CDR3 DNA: TGTGCCAGCAGCTCGCCCGGGACAGGGGCGATACGATGGTACTTC.

The chain is built from TRBV4-1 and TRBJ2-2; 14 bases agree with TRBD2. The junction had 5 bases not matched to a gene; V was cut back by 1 base and J by 4 bases. The V gene's germline CDR1 is MGHRA and CDR2 YSYEKL. This CDR3 has 18 residues. The CDR3 sequence is CASSQAGLAGVGTGELFF. CDR3 DNA: TGCGCCAGCAGCCAAGCGGGACTAGCGGGAGTAGGCACCGGGGAGCTGTTTTTT.